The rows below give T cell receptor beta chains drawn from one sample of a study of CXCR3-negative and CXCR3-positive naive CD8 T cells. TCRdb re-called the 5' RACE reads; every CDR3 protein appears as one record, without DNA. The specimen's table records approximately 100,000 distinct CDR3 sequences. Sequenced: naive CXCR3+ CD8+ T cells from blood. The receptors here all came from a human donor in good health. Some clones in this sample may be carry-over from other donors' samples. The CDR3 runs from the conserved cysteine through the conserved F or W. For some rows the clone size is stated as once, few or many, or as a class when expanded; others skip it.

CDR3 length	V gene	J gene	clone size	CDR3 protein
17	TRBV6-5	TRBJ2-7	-	CASSYLGRTGNPYEQYF
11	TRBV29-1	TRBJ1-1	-	CSPTLGTEAFF
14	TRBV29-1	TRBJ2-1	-	CSVKIAVLLNEQFF
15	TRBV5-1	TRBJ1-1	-	CASSLALGTYTEAFF
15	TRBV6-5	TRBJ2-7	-	CASSYSKDGPYEQYF
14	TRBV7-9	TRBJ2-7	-	CASSLIKGSYEQYF
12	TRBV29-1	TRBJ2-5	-	CSVRGGEETQYF
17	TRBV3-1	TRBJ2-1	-	CASSQSHSQTYGDEQFF
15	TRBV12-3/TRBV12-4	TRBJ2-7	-	CASSPRTGGIYEQYF
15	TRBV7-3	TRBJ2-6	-	CASSHLAAGANVLTF
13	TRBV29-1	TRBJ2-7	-	CSVPGQGYHEQYF
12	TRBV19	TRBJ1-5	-	CATGGYNQPQHF
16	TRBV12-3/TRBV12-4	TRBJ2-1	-	CASSPHDRSSYNEQFF
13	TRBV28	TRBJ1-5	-	CASSLISNQPQHF
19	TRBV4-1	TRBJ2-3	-	CASSLTTGGGDFGTDTQYF
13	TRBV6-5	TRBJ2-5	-	CASSYHGGETQYF
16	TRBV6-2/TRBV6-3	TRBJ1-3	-	CASSYNPGASGNTIYF
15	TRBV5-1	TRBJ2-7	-	CASSLDISGIYEQYF
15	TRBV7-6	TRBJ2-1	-	CASSLAGGPAVEQFF
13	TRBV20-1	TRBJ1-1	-	CSGNGNLGTEAFF
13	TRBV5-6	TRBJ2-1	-	CASRTGTPNEQFF
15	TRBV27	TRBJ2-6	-	CASSSSPSGANVLTF
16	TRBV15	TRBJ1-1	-	CATSRDLQGLNTEAFF
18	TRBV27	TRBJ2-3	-	CASSLEGLAGLSTDTQYF
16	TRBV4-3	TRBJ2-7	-	CASSQVYRGLSHEQYF
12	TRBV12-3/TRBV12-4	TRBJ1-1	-	CASKLAGLGAFF
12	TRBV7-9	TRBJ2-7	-	CASTSDPYEQYF
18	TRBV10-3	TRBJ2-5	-	CAISEVRGTHPKGETQYF
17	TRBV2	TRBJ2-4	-	CASSEALGTPAKNIQYF
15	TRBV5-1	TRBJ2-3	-	CASSVRDRDTDTQYF
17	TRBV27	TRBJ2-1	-	CASSFIGSSGSIGEQFF
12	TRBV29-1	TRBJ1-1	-	CSVPWGNTEAFF
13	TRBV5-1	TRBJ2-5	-	CASRLDVRETQYF
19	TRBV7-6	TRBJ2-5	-	CASRASSSWGDPLQETQYF
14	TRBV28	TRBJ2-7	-	CASSRIRDGYEQYF
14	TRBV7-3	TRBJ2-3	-	CASSPAGSIGTQYF
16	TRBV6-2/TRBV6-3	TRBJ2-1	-	CASSYSRGDFYNEQFF
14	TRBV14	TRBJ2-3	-	CASSRPSSTDTQYF
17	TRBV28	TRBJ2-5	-	CASSLLSGVGPGETQYF
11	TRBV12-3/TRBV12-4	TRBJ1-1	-	CASSWAGRAFF
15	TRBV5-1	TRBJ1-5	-	CASSSGTASNQPQHF
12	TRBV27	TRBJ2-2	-	CASSLYHGELFF
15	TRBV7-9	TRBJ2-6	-	CASSPSGTGANVLTF
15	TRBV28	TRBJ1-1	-	CASSTFRGGGTEAFF
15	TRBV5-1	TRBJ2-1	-	CASSLVGGAFIEQFF
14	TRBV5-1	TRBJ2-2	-	CASNAGGSAGELFF
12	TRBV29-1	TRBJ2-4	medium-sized	CSVQTGVDIQYF
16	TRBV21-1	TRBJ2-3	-	CASSSSRDGSTDTQYF
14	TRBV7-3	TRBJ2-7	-	CASSLGLAGSEQYF
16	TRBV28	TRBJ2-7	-	CASSPPITGAGDEQYF
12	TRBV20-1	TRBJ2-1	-	CSARMTGVEQFF
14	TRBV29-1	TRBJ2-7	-	CSVVGTADSYEQYF
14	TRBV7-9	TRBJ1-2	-	CASSHRDRNYGYTF
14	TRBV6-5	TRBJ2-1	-	CASSYGGGVNEQFF
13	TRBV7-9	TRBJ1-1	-	CASGGLLNTEAFF